This TCR beta chain is from a study of T cells in Graves' hyperthyroidism and ophthalmopathy. Any patient presenting with uncontrolled infection, other autoimmune disease, pregnancy or lactation was left out. Using around 10 ml of fresh peripheral blood, PBMCs were prepared. The CDR3 regions of TCR beta were amplified from RNA transcripts. The HTBI primer set served for first-round RT-PCR of the TCR CDR3. TCRdb re-analysed the multiplex PCR reads in MiXCR, keeping a single row per CDR3 protein. Counted here are about 740,000 distinct CDR3 sequences, around 13% occurring once; the ten biggest clones make up about a tenth. V shed 3 bases and J shed 5 bases, with 19 bases lying between them. CDR3 length equals 16 residues. Germline CDR1 reads LNHDA; CDR2 reads SQIVND (reference sequence). Regarding this clonotype: Its antigen is unknown.

Broader study findings: Researchers found most expanded thyroid clonotypes above 0.001 in blood as well. Ophthalmopathy onset followed model prediction by a median approximately seven months.

The receptor comes from a young woman with Graves' hyperthyroidism. This chain uses TRBV19 with TRBJ1-1; D gene unclear. Sequenced sample: blood. The CDR3 DNA is TGTGCCAGTAGTATTTTGGGATCCCATGTCGGTACTGAAGCTTTCTTT. Protein: CASSILGSHVGTEAFF.